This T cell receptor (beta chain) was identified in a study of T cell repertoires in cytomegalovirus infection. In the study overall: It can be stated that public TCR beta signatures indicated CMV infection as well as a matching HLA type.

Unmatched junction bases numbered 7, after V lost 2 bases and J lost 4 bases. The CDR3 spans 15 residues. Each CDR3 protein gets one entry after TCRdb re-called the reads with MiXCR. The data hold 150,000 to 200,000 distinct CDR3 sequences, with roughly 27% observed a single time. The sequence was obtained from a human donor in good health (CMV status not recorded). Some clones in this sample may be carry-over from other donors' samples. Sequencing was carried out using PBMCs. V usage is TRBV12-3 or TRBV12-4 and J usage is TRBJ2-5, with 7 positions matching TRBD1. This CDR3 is CASSLTGTEGETQYF. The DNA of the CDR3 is TGTGCCAGCAGTTTAACCGGGACAGAAGGAGAGACCCAGTACTTC.